The entry that follows covers one T cell receptor beta chain sequence. Its target is not known. The sample belongs to a study of OX40 agonist ivuxolimab in advanced cancers. At the level of the study: Ivuxolimab doses were 0.01, 0.1, 0.3, 1.5, 3 or 10 mg/kg every 2 weeks. Having had anti-PD-1, anti-PD-L1 or anti-CTLA-4 therapy before was allowed, and under 50% had some. Each dose-escalation patient presented with hepatocellular carcinoma, melanoma, renal cell or head and neck cancer.

Overall study findings and caveats: CD8+ T cells were the subset that, on average, had more expanded clones than CD4+.

Assay: immunoSEQ multiplex PCR; the TCRdb copy retains only in-frame clones and omits some. The sample lists fewer than 80,000 clones; just under 85% were seen once. The CDR3 is made up of 17 amino acids. Germline CDR1 MDHEN, CDR2 SYDVKM. Trimming shortened V by 4 bases and J by 5 bases, and 24 bases separated the two germline ends. This TCR came from an adult with an advanced solid tumor such as melanoma, head and neck, liver or kidney cancer. The gene calls are TRBV28 and TRBJ2-7; D is undetermined. The sample consisted of CD4+ or CD8+ T cells sorted from blood, taken in a trial of the OX40 agonist ivuxolimab. The CDR3 DNA reads TGTGCCAGCAGTTCCCGTTTGGTGCTAGTCGAACTGCACGAGCAGTACTTC. Its protein product is CASSSRLVLVELHEQYF. The full variable domain, its missing parts supplied by reference TRBV28 and TRBJ2-7, is DVKVTQSSRYLVKRTGEKVFLECVQDMDHENMFWYRQDPGLGLRLIYFSYDVKMKEKGDIPEGYSVSREKKERFSLILESASTNQTSMYLCASSSRLVLVELHEQYFGPGTRLTVT.